Listed below are T cell receptor beta chains from one sample, sequenced in a study of T cell responses to AZD1222 COVID-19 vaccine. TCRdb's table, derived via immunoSEQ multiplex PCR, lists solely in-frame clones and lacks some. The table has approximately 76,000 clones, around four fifths seen once. The sample consisted of peripheral blood, taken on day 0 of AZD1222 vaccination. Receptors were obtained from an adult in good health. The CDR3 runs from the conserved cysteine through the conserved F or W.

j_gene | v_gene | len | CDR3aa
TRBJ1-5 | TRBV7-2 | 15 | CASSLVGFSNQPQHF
TRBJ2-1 | TRBV9 | 14 | CASSLSGSYNEQFF
TRBJ1-2 | TRBV27 | 16 | CASSTSQGGGYYGYTF
TRBJ2-2 | TRBV5-1 | 13 | CASSLGRSGELFF
TRBJ1-3 | TRBV9 | 16 | CASSVYSTSSGNTIYF
TRBJ2-2 | TRBV12-3/TRBV12-4 | 13 | CANGDSLNGELFF
TRBJ1-3 | TRBV5-8 | 15 | CASSHDRASGNTIYF
TRBJ1-2 | TRBV29-1 | 16 | CSVEGGPGQGAYGYTF
TRBJ2-7 | TRBV5-1 | 16 | CASSPGLAGAVYEQYF
TRBJ2-1 | TRBV3-1/TRBV3-2 | 14 | CASSQDFQYNEQFF
TRBJ2-7 | TRBV7-2 | 15 | CASSLGRGNSYEQYF
TRBJ1-6 | TRBV12-3/TRBV12-4 | 12 | CASSLGNSPLHF
TRBJ2-3 | TRBV28 | 16 | CASSPAGPTSTDTQYF
TRBJ1-3 | TRBV29-1 | 14 | CSVGAGLSGNTIYF
TRBJ2-7 | TRBV2 | 15 | CASSEETGAPYEQYF
TRBJ2-7 | TRBV6-5 | 13 | CASRSGPTYEQYF
TRBJ2-7 | TRBV5-6 | 12 | CASSSFSYEQYF